Described below is a single T cell receptor (beta chain) sequence and its context. This record comes from a study of blood T cell repertoires in COVID-19. Study-wide background: PBMCs, B-cell-depleted T cells, or T cells were the source of the cDNA or gDNA that made up the material.

In the original workflow: From reference gene primer amplification, estimates of nucleated cell counts were derived. Generated by immunoSEQ multiplex PCR, the TCRdb table keeps only in-frame clones and is missing some. The DNA gave D and trimming, while V, J and clone size come from that table. This sample has around 130,000 clones, with about 79% found just once. In germline, CDR1 is LNHDA, CDR2 SQIVND (reference sequence). The CDR3 is 13 amino acids. V was pared by 5 bases and J by 5 bases, with 12 bases between. The rearrangement links TRBV19 to TRBJ2-5; D remains ambiguous. The source of this sequence is a woman aged 65 to 85 with acute or convalescent COVID-19. Sequenced material: peripheral blood. The CDR3: CASSRQVRETQYF. Written as DNA, the CDR3 is TGTGCCAGTAGTCGGCAGGTCAGGGAGACCCAGTACTTC.